This entry features one T cell receptor beta chain sequence. What it binds is unknown. The PCR made use of 60 Vbeta and 13 Jbeta primers. The repertoire was sequenced with immunoSEQ multiplex PCR; TCRdb's copy has only in-frame clones and lacks some. This sample's clone table lists approximately 110,000 clones. The entry originates in a study of cytomegalovirus exposure and HLA in healthy donors. Germline V lookup: CDR1 SGHRS, CDR2 YFSETQ. This CDR3 contains 15 residues. V was clipped by 4 bases and J by 3 bases, with 17 bases between them. Findings and caveats of the study: Later analysis indicated greater clonal expansion among HLA-associated TCR beta chains than among equally common other chains. A previous analysis found most TCR beta V segments productive roughly 87% or roughly 30% of the time.

This sequence was found in a man aged 18-30 years in good health and CMV-seronegative. This rearrangement joins TRBV5-1 to TRBJ2-7, with D perhaps matching TRBD1 (6 bases). The specimen sequenced was PBMCs. Here the CDR3 DNA reads TGCGCCAGCAGCCCCTCAACGGGACAAATCTACGAGCAGTACTTC. Translated, it gives CASSPSTGQIYEQYF.